This T cell receptor beta chain came from a study of early T cells in non-severe SARS-CoV-2 infection. Study-wide context: Chains were unpaired, as sequencing was done on bulk RNA from unsorted whole blood. Study-wide findings and caveats: Anti-spike CD8 responses were favored in VDJdb matching, and private and CD4 specificities were missed.

The germline gives CDR1 LNHDA, CDR2 SQIVND (reference sequence). Losses at the gene ends were 6 bases for V and 4 bases for J; bases not matched to a gene: 6. CDR3 length: 14 residues. Regarding this clonotype: Its antigen remains unknown.

Tagging with unique molecular identifiers was applied to individual cDNA molecules. TCRdb re-analysed the 5' RACE reads in MiXCR, keeping a single row per CDR3 protein. The sample lists around 77,000 distinct CDR3 sequences; about 15% were seen once. This rearrangement joins TRBV19 to TRBJ2-3; 8 bases fit TRBD2. The receptor's source is an adult who was a healthcare worker with PCR-confirmed SARS-CoV-2 infection or an uninfected control (not recorded which). This specimen consisted of whole blood, obtained at baseline. CDR3 coding DNA: TGTGCCAGTAGCAGCGGGAGTGGAGCAGATACGCAGTATTTT. The encoded protein is CASSSGSGADTQYF.